Listed below are T cell receptor beta chains from one sample, sequenced in a study of blood T cell repertoires in COVID-19. Method: immunoSEQ multiplex PCR; TCRdb's copy keeps in-frame clones and lacks some. The sample has a few hundred thousand clones; more than 70% are singletons. The sequenced material came from PBMCs or T cells enriched from blood (not recorded which). The origin of the receptors is a woman between 18 and 30 years old who had been exposed to COVID-19. Both conserved end residues are part of each CDR3. A D gene is named only where the DNA matches it firmly. Rows may omit the clone size; those that give it use once, few, many or a size class.

NA TRBJ1-2 TRBD1 15 TRBV5-1 TGCGCCAGCAGCTTGGCAGGACAGGACCCCTATGGCTACACCTTC CASSLAGQDPYGYTF
NA TRBJ2-2 TRBD2 20 TRBV5-1 TGCGCCAGCAGCTTCCGACTAGCGGGGGGCTCCGAAGGTGGGACCGGGGAGCTGTTTTTT CASSFRLAGGSEGGTGELFF
NA TRBJ1-2 TRBD1 15 TRBV11-2 TGTGCCAGCAGCTTGGGACAGGGTTCTAACTATGGCTACACCTTC CASSLGQGSNYGYTF
NA TRBJ1-2 NA 14 TRBV5-4 TGTGCCAGCAGCAAAGCAGGGGCAAACTATGGCTACACCTTC CASSKAGANYGYTF
NA TRBJ1-1 NA 14 TRBV30 TGTGCCTGGAGTCAACGGGTATCGAGTCCTGAAGCTTTCTTT CAWSQRVSSPEAFF
NA TRBJ2-1 TRBD2 15 TRBV29-1 TGCAGCACCTCGGGACTAGCGGGATTCTACAATGAGCAGTTCTTC CSTSGLAGFYNEQFF
few TRBJ2-1 TRBD2 15 TRBV3-1/TRBV3-2 TGTGCCAGCAGCCAAGATGCGGGACTAATCAATGAGCAGTTCTTC CASSQDAGLINEQFF
few TRBJ2-3 NA 15 TRBV27 TGTGCCAGCAGTTTATCTAGCCAGAGTTCAGATACGCAGTATTTT CASSLSSQSSDTQYF
NA TRBJ2-1 NA 13 TRBV12-3/TRBV12-4 TGTGCCAGCACCACGACACAGTACAATGAGCAGTTCTTC CASTTTQYNEQFF
NA TRBJ2-5 TRBD1 13 TRBV2 TGTGCCAGCACCCCGGACAGGTCGAAGACCCAGTACTTC CASTPDRSKTQYF
NA TRBJ1-5 NA 15 TRBV28 TGTGCCAGCAGTTTAGGCGGGGGCCCCAATCAGCCCCAGCATTTT CASSLGGGPNQPQHF
NA TRBJ1-1 TRBD1 14 TRBV2 TGTGCCAGCAGACAGGGGGGAATGAACACTGAAGCTTTCTTT CASRQGGMNTEAFF
NA TRBJ2-5 TRBD2 15 TRBV7-7 TGTGCCAGCAGCGCGGGACTAGCGGGAGCGGGGACCCAGTACTTC CASSAGLAGAGTQYF
NA TRBJ2-1 TRBD2 20 TRBV7-6 TGTGCCAGCAGCCCCTCGTCCGCGGGACTAGCGGGAGGGCGAAGAAATGAGCAGTTCTTC CASSPSSAGLAGGRRNEQFF
NA TRBJ2-1 TRBD2 15 TRBV24-1 TGTGCCACCAGCAAACTAGCGGGAGAGGGAAATGAGCAGTTCTTC CATSKLAGEGNEQFF
NA TRBJ1-2 NA 12 TRBV5-6 TGTGCCAGCAGCTTAGGGACTTATGGCTACACCTTC CASSLGTYGYTF
NA TRBJ2-1 NA 13 TRBV5-1 TGCGCCAGCAGCCAGGGCTCCTACAATGAGCAGTTCTTC CASSQGSYNEQFF
NA TRBJ1-6 NA 13 TRBV10-2 TGCGCCAGCCGGAAGGGGACTGATTCACCCCTCCACTTT CASRKGTDSPLHF
NA TRBJ2-7 NA 16 TRBV5-1 TGCGCCAGCAGCTTGGGGGTGGACATCTCCGTCGCCGAGCAGTACTTC CASSLGVDISVAEQYF
NA TRBJ1-4 NA 15 TRBV10-2 TGCGCCAGCAGTGAGTCTTATGCAACTAATGAAAAACTGTTTTTT CASSESYATNEKLFF
NA TRBJ1-2 NA 14 TRBV3-1/TRBV3-2 TGTGCCAGCAGCCTCTTCCAGGGTACCTATGGCTACACCTTC CASSLFQGTYGYTF
NA TRBJ2-3 TRBD2 16 TRBV7-2 TGTGCCAGCAGCTTCTATGCGGGAGGCGGGAAAGATACGCAGTATTTT CASSFYAGGGKDTQYF
NA TRBJ1-5 NA 15 TRBV28 TGTGCCAGCAGTTTCTTCCGGTATAGCAATCAGCCCCAGCATTTT CASSFFRYSNQPQHF
NA TRBJ2-7 TRBD1 15 TRBV5-4 TGTGCCAGCAGCTGGGAGGGACAGGGCACCTACGAGCAGTACTTC CASSWEGQGTYEQYF
NA TRBJ1-6 NA 22 TRBV7-8 TGTGCCAGCAGCAGCGAACTCTGGTGGGTACAGGGACAAAGCTCCTATAATTCACCCCTCCACTTT CASSSELWWVQGQSSYNSPLHF
NA TRBJ1-1 TRBD1 16 TRBV3-1/TRBV3-2 TGTGCCAGCAGCCCTGGGACAGGGGCCCTGGGCACTGAAGCTTTCTTT CASSPGTGALGTEAFF
NA TRBJ2-1 TRBD2 15 TRBV5-1 TGCGCCAGCAGCTTGGCCGGGACTAGGGGGTATGAGCAGTTCTTC CASSLAGTRGYEQFF
NA TRBJ2-7 NA 13 TRBV11-1 TGTGCCAGCAGCTTGGTCGGGGTTAGCGAGCAGTACTTC CASSLVGVSEQYF
NA TRBJ1-4 NA 18 TRBV28 TGTGCCAGCAGTCCTTTCAGCGGCACGTCGTACCGTAATGAAAAACTGTTTTTT CASSPFSGTSYRNEKLFF
NA TRBJ2-3 TRBD1 14 TRBV5-1 TGCGCCAGCAGCAGCGACAGGGGGACAGATACGCAGTATTTT CASSSDRGTDTQYF
NA TRBJ1-4 NA 15 TRBV4-3 TGCGCCAGCAGCGGTATGGGGGCGGTCGGTGAAAAACTGTTTTTT CASSGMGAVGEKLFF
NA TRBJ2-1 NA 14 TRBV9 TGTGCCAGCAGCCCTAGTGTGGGGAGGAATGAGCAGTTCTTC CASSPSVGRNEQFF
NA TRBJ1-2 TRBD1 13 TRBV30 TGTGCCCGCACAGGTAGACAGGGATATGGCTACACCTTC CARTGRQGYGYTF
once TRBJ2-1 NA 17 TRBV5-1 TGCGCCAGCAGCCTACCGGGGGTAGGAGGGGTCCACAATGAGCAGTTCTTC CASSLPGVGGVHNEQFF
once TRBJ1-1 TRBD1 14 TRBV5-1 TGCGCCAGCAGCTTACAGGGGCAGGACACTGAAGCTTTCTTT CASSLQGQDTEAFF
NA TRBJ2-7 TRBD1 14 TRBV7-9 TGTGCCAGCAGCCGACAGGGAAGCTCCTACGAGCAGTACTTC CASSRQGSSYEQYF
NA TRBJ1-5 TRBD1 17 TRBV20-1 TGCAGTGCTAGTCCGCCCGGACAGGGTTGGGGCAATCAGCCCCAGCATTTT CSASPPGQGWGNQPQHF
NA TRBJ2-7 NA 16 TRBV7-9 TGTGCCAGCAGCTTAGCCCGGACTCTTGTACCCTACGAGCAGTACTTC CASSLARTLVPYEQYF
few TRBJ1-1 NA 13 TRBV30 TGTGCCTGGAGAGGGGGTGTTGGCACTGAAGCTTTCTTT CAWRGGVGTEAFF
NA TRBJ2-7 NA 13 TRBV5-4 TGTGCCAGCAGCTCGGGACTGACCTACGAGCAGTACTTC CASSSGLTYEQYF
once TRBJ1-1 TRBD1 15 TRBV7-6 TGTGCCAGCAGCTTAGGAGGACAGGGCTTCACTGAAGCTTTCTTT CASSLGGQGFTEAFF
once TRBJ1-1 TRBD1 16 TRBV10-3 TGTGCCATCAGTGACGGACGGACAGGGAGGAACACTGAAGCTTTCTTT CAISDGRTGRNTEAFF
once TRBJ1-5 TRBD1 14 TRBV15 TGTGCCACCAGCAGGACAGGGAGCAATCAGCCCCAGCATTTT CATSRTGSNQPQHF
NA TRBJ1-2 TRBD1 14 TRBV19 TGTGCCAGTAGTTGGACAGGGAGAAACTATGGCTACACCTTC CASSWTGRNYGYTF
NA TRBJ1-4 NA 14 TRBV2 TGTGCCAGCAGTGAAGTTCAATACGCGCACAGGGAGTTCTTT CASSEVQYAHREFF
NA TRBJ1-1 NA 15 TRBV19 TGTGCCAGTAGTACTTGGGAGTCGGGGAGGACTGAAGCTTTCTTT CASSTWESGRTEAFF
once TRBJ1-2 NA 15 TRBV6-1 TGTGCCAGCAGTGAAGCGTTAGGGCAGGGTAATGGCTACACCTTC CASSEALGQGNGYTF